These T cell receptor beta chains were read from a single sample in a study of cytomegalovirus exposure and HLA in healthy donors. The table came from immunoSEQ multiplex PCR; TCRdb's copy has only in-frame clones and leaves some out. The sample yields about 150,000 clones, over 60% seen once. The specimen was PBMCs. The receptors were gathered from a male donor in good health and CMV-seronegative. CDR3s include the opening cysteine and the closing phenylalanine or tryptophan. Each record gives: D gene, V gene, J gene, clone size, CDR3 protein, CDR3 DNA. D genes are given only for firm matches. For some rows the clone size is stated as once, few or many, or as a class when expanded; others skip it.

d_call: TRBD1
v_call: TRBV12-5
j_call: TRBJ1-1
clone_size: NA
cdr3_aa: CASGLVLDRGFQNTEAFF
cdr3_nt: TGTGCTAGTGGTTTGGTACTGGACAGGGGATTCCAGAACACTGAAGCTTTCTTT

d_call: NA
v_call: TRBV5-1
j_call: TRBJ2-7
clone_size: NA
cdr3_aa: CASSLDRSYEQYF
cdr3_nt: TGCGCCAGCAGCTTGGACAGAAGCTACGAGCAGTACTTC

d_call: NA
v_call: TRBV30
j_call: TRBJ1-1
clone_size: few
cdr3_aa: CAWSGEGSLRTEAFF
cdr3_nt: TGTGCCTGGAGTGGGGAGGGTTCCCTTAGGACTGAAGCTTTCTTT

d_call: NA
v_call: TRBV4-1
j_call: TRBJ2-7
clone_size: NA
cdr3_aa: CASSQDKTAAPYEQYF
cdr3_nt: TGCGCCAGCAGCCAAGACAAAACAGCGGCACCCTACGAGCAGTACTTC

d_call: TRBD2
v_call: TRBV7-9
j_call: TRBJ2-1
clone_size: NA
cdr3_aa: CASSGLATRLKRNEQFF
cdr3_nt: TGTGCCAGCAGCGGACTAGCGACTCGTCTAAAGAGGAATGAGCAGTTCTTC

d_call: TRBD1
v_call: TRBV5-8
j_call: TRBJ1-4
clone_size: NA
cdr3_aa: CASCLQGPGEKLFF
cdr3_nt: TGTGCCAGCTGTCTACAGGGGCCGGGTGAAAAACTGTTTTTT

d_call: NA
v_call: TRBV27
j_call: TRBJ1-2
clone_size: NA
cdr3_aa: CASSSILGRDYGYTF
cdr3_nt: TGTGCCAGCAGTTCAATCTTAGGTCGGGACTATGGCTACACCTTC

d_call: NA
v_call: TRBV5-1
j_call: TRBJ2-5
clone_size: NA
cdr3_aa: CASSWRGGQETQYF
cdr3_nt: TGCGCCAGCAGCTGGCGTGGAGGACAAGAGACCCAGTACTTC

d_call: TRBD2
v_call: TRBV7-2
j_call: TRBJ2-1
clone_size: NA
cdr3_aa: CASSLTSGTYNEQFF
cdr3_nt: TGTGCCAGCAGCTTAACTAGCGGGACCTACAATGAGCAGTTCTTC

d_call: NA
v_call: TRBV28
j_call: TRBJ1-2
clone_size: NA
cdr3_aa: CASSLIRYANGYTF
cdr3_nt: TGTGCCAGCAGTTTAATCCGATACGCTAACGGCTACACCTTC

d_call: NA
v_call: TRBV6-6
j_call: TRBJ2-7
clone_size: NA
cdr3_aa: CASSSSTYEQYF
cdr3_nt: TGTGCCAGCAGTTCCAGTACCTACGAGCAGTACTTC

d_call: NA
v_call: TRBV20-1
j_call: TRBJ2-7
clone_size: NA
cdr3_aa: CSASTPGEQYF
cdr3_nt: TGCAGTGCTAGTACCCCGGGAGAGCAGTACTTC

d_call: TRBD1
v_call: TRBV10-3
j_call: TRBJ2-7
clone_size: NA
cdr3_aa: CAISVGTGAAYEQYF
cdr3_nt: TGTGCCATCAGTGTCGGGACAGGGGCGGCCTACGAGCAGTACTTC

d_call: NA
v_call: TRBV2
j_call: TRBJ2-2
clone_size: NA
cdr3_aa: CASRPQGQAGELFF
cdr3_nt: TGTGCCAGCAGACCTCAGGGGCAGGCCGGGGAGCTGTTTTTT